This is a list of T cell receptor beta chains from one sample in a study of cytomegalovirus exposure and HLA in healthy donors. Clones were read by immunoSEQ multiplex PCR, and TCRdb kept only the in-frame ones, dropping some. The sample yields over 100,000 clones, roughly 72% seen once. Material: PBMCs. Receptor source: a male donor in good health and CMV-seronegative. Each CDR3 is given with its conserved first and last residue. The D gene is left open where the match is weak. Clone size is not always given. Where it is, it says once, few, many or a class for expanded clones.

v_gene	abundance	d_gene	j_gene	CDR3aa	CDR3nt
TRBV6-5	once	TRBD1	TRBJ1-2	CASSYLDRGYGYTF	TGTGCCAGCAGTTACCTGGACAGGGGGTATGGCTACACCTTC
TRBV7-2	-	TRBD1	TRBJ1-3	CASSLVRGAGNTIYF	TGTGCCAGCAGCTTAGTCAGGGGGGCAGGAAACACCATATATTTT
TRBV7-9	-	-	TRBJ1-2	CASSLAGGGNYGYTF	TGTGCCAGCAGCCTCGCCGGGGGGGGTAACTATGGCTACACCTTC
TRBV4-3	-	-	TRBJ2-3	CASSQEPRFTDTQYF	TGCGCCAGCAGCCAAGAACCCCGGTTCACAGATACGCAGTATTTT
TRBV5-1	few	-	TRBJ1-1	CASSLAFLRQGGTEAFF	TGCGCCAGCAGCTTGGCCTTTCTTAGGCAGGGAGGCACTGAAGCTTTCTTT
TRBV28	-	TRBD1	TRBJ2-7	CASRPAGTGTYEQYF	TGTGCCAGCAGGCCGGCCGGGACAGGCACCTACGAGCAGTACTTC
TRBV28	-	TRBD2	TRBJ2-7	CASSLGLAGAISYEQYF	TGTGCCAGCAGTCTAGGACTAGCGGGAGCCATCTCCTACGAGCAGTACTTC
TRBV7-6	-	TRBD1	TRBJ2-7	CASSSQPGTVYEQYF	TGTGCCAGCAGCTCGCAACCCGGGACAGTCTACGAGCAGTACTTC
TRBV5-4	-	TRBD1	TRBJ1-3	CASSRGNQGAYGNTIYF	TGTGCCAGCAGCCGCGGGAACCAGGGGGCTTATGGAAACACCATATATTTT
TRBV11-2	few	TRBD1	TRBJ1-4	CASTRRQGLEGEKLFF	TGTGCCAGCACCCGACGACAGGGTTTGGAAGGAGAAAAACTGTTTTTT
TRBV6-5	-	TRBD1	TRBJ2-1	CASSPQGAIGNEQFF	TGTGCCAGCAGCCCACAGGGGGCGATTGGGAATGAGCAGTTCTTC
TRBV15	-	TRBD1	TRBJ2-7	CATSRARATGVSYEQYF	TGTGCCACCAGCAGAGCCCGGGCCACAGGGGTCAGCTACGAGCAGTACTTC
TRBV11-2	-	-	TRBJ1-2	CASSRVGGDGYTF	TGTGCCAGCAGCCGCGTGGGGGGGGATGGCTACACCTTC
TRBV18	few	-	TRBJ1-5	CASSPNTGKVPQHF	TGTGCCAGCTCACCGAACACAGGGAAGGTTCCCCAGCATTTT
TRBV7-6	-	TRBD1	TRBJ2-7	CASSFGTGDEQYF	TGTGCCAGCAGCTTTGGGACAGGGGACGAGCAGTACTTC
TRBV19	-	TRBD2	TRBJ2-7	CASSPGGAKEQYF	TGTGCCAGTAGCCCCGGGGGGGCCAAGGAGCAGTACTTC
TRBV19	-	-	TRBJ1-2	CASSIAGESGYTF	TGTGCCAGTAGTATTGCAGGGGAGTCTGGCTACACCTTC
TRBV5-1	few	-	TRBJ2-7	CASSFNAGSSYEQYF	TGCGCCAGCAGCTTTAATGCGGGAAGCTCCTACGAGCAGTACTTC
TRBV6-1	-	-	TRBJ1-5	CASSDRGGRNSNQPQHF	TGTGCCAGCAGTGACCGGGGTGGGAGGAATAGCAATCAGCCCCAGCATTTT
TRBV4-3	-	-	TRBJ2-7	CASSQDRIGSAAEQYF	TGCGCCAGCAGCCAAGATCGGATCGGGAGCGCCGCGGAGCAGTACTTC
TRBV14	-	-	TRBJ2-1	CASSQALDEQFF	TGTGCCAGCAGCCAGGCCCTAGATGAGCAGTTCTTC
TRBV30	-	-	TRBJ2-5	CAWSVRAGQETQYF	TGTGCCTGGAGTGTACGGGCAGGGCAAGAGACCCAGTACTTC
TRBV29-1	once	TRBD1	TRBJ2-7	CSVETGGLYEQYF	TGCAGCGTTGAGACAGGGGGCTTGTACGAGCAGTACTTC
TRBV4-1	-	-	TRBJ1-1	CASSRRGLQPEAFF	TGCGCCAGCAGCCGAAGGGGCCTCCAGCCCGAAGCTTTCTTT
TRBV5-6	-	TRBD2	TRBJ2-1	CASSPSSGGYLGRNEQFF	TGTGCCAGCAGCCCCTCTAGCGGGGGTTACTTAGGACGCAATGAGCAGTTCTTC
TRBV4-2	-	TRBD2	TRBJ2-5	CASSQVAGGPVETQYF	TGTGCCAGCAGCCAAGTAGCGGGAGGGCCGGTAGAGACCCAGTACTTC
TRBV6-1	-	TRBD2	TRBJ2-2	CASSDIGGYTGELFF	TGTGCCAGCAGTGATATCGGGGGGTACACCGGGGAGCTGTTTTTT
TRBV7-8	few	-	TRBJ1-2	CASSLGGGNYGYTF	TGTGCCAGCAGCTTAGGCGGAGGTAACTATGGCTACACCTTC
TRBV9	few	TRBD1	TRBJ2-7	CASSRAGGAYEQYF	TGTGCCAGCAGCCGGGCAGGGGGTGCCTACGAGCAGTACTTC
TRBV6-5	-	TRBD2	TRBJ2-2	CASRILAGGTGELFF	TGTGCCAGCAGGATACTAGCGGGGGGCACCGGGGAGCTGTTTTTT
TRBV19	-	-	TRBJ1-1	CASSQGEAFF	TGTGCCAGTAGCCAGGGAGAAGCTTTCTTT
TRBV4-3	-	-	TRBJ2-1	CASSQDWDTRSYNEQFF	TGCGCCAGCAGCCAAGATTGGGACACTCGCTCCTACAATGAGCAGTTCTTC
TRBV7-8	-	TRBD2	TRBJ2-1	CASSLSLSGTSDFNEQFF	TGTGCCAGCAGCTTAAGTTTATCTGGGACTAGCGACTTCAATGAGCAGTTCTTC
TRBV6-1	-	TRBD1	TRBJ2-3	CASSRQGSTDTQYF	TGTGCCAGCAGTCGACAGGGGAGCACAGATACGCAGTATTTT
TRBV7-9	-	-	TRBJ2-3	CASSRRDRKASTDTQYF	TGTGCCAGCAGCAGGCGGGACAGAAAGGCTAGCACAGATACGCAGTATTTT